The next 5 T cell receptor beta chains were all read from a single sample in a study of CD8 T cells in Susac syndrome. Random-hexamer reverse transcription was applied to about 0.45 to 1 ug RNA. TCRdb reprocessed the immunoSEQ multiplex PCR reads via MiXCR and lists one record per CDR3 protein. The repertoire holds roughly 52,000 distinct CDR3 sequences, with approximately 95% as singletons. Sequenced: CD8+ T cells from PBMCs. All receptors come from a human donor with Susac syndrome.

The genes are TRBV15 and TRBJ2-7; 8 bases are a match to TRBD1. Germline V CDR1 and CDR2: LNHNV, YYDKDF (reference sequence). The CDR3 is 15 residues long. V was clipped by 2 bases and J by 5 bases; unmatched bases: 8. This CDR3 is CATSRNPGTGHEQYF. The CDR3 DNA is TGTGCCACCAGCAGAAACCCCGGGACAGGTCACGAGCAGTACTTC.

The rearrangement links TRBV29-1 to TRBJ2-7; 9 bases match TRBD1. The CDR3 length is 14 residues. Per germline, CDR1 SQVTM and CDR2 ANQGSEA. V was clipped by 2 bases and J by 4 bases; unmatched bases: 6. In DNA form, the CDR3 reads TGCAGCGTTGAATCGGGACAGGGCCTTTACGAGCAGTACTTC. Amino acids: CSVESGQGLYEQYF.

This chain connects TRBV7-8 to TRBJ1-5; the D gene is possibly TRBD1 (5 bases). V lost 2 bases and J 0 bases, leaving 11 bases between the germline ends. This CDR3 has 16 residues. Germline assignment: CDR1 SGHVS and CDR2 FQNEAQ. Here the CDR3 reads CASSLPSGISNQPQHF. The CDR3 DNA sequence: TGTGCCAGCAGCTTACCTTCAGGGATTAGCAATCAGCCCCAGCATTTT. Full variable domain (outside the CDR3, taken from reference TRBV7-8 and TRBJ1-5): GAGVSQSPRYKVAKRGQDVALRCDPISGHVSLFWYQQALGQGPEFLTYFQNEAQLDKSGLPSDRFFAERPEGSVSTLKIQRTQQEDSAVYLCASSLPSGISNQPQHFGDGTRLSIL.

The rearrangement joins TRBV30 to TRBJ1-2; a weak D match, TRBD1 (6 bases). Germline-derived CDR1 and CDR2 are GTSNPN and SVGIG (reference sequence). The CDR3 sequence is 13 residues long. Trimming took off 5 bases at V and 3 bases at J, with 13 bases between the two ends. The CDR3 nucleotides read TGTGCCTGGGGACCGGACAGTCACTATGGCTACACCTTC. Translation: CAWGPDSHYGYTF.

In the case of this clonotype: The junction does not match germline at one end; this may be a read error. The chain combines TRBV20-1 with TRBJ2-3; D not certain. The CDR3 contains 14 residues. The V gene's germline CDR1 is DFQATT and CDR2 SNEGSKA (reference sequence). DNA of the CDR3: TGCAGTGCTAGAGATCAGTCAAGCAAAGATACGCAGTATTTT. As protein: CSARDQSSKDTQYF.